Presented here are 2 T cell receptor beta chains from one specimen sequenced in a study of human T cells and chemical hapten exposure. The time point here: patch test 1, 2 weeks after DPC sensitization. Treatment: therapeutic diphenylcyclopropenone sensitization with weekly scalp DPC. Total RNA was isolated from unfractionated whole blood. TCRdb passed the RACE reads through MiXCR, listing each CDR3 protein once. The table lists 39,000 or so distinct CDR3 sequences, under 5% of them singletons. Specimen: whole blood, collected in connection with sensitization to the hapten diphenylcyclopropenone (DPC). The receptors were gathered from a man aged 50 to 60 with alopecia areata. Some clones in this sample may be carry-over from other donors' samples.

This clonotype was detected ten times or more. The chain joins TRBV28 to TRBJ2-4, with unresolved D. V was cut by 8 bases and J by 8 bases, with 19 bases left in between. The CDR3 has 14 residues. Germline values: CDR1 MDHEN, CDR2 SYDVKM. CDR3 DNA sequence: TGTGCCAGCTCCGAAGAGGCAGGACCCTACATTCAGTACTTC. As protein: CASSEEAGPYIQYF. The variable domain in full, with the rest retrieved from reference TRBV28 and TRBJ2-4, is DVKVTQSSRYLVKRTGEKVFLECVQDMDHENMFWYRQDPGLGLRLIYFSYDVKMKEKGDIPEGYSVSREKKERFSLILESASTNQTSMYLCASSEEAGPYIQYFGAGTRLSVL.

This clonotype was seen ten or more times. The CDR3 DNA is TGTGCCAGCAGTTACAACCCCTGGGGCAGGGGCGAAAAACTGTTTTTT. This encodes CASSYNPWGRGEKLFF. This chain joins TRBV6-5 and TRBJ1-4, with a tentative D call TRBD1 (6 bases). The CDR3 covers 16 residues. The V and J ends lost 2 bases and 8 bases respectively, with 18 bases between them. Germline V gives CDR1 MNHEY, CDR2 SVGAGI.